This T cell receptor beta chain emerged from a study of blood T cell repertoires in COVID-19. Looking at the study overall: Acute and convalescent COVID-19 samples came from the United States, Italy and Spain.

As processed by the authors: Estimation of nucleated cell counts was performed using reference gene primer amplification. Method: immunoSEQ multiplex PCR; TCRdb's copy keeps in-frame clones and lacks some. The DNA gave D and trimming, while V, J and clone size come from that table. Of 390,000 or so clones detected, around 92% appear once; the ten largest clones hold less than 3.5%. Followed over time, Seattle patients had been enrolled while infection was active. CDR1 is SQVTM, CDR2 ANQGSEA, per germline. The CDR3 has 13 residues. Trimming took off 8 bases at V and 6 bases at J, with 20 bases between the two ends.

The clonotype comes from a woman aged 25 to 39 with COVID-19, enrolled during active disease. The sample consisted of peripheral blood. V is TRBV29-1 and J is TRBJ2-7; possibly TRBD1 for D (6 bases). The CDR3 region is CSYSLQGRGEQYF. CDR3 bases: TGCAGCTATAGTCTACAGGGCCGGGGCGAGCAGTACTTC.